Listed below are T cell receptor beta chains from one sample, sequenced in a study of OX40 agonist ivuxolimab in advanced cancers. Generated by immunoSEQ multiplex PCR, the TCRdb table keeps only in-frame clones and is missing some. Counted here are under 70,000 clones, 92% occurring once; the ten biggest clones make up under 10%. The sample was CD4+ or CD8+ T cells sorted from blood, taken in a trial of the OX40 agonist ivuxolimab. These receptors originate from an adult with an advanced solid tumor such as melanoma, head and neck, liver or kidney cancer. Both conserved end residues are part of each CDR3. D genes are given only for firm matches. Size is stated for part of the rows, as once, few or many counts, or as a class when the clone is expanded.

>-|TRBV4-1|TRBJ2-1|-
TGCGCCAGCAGCCAAATCCAGGGGGGAAGTAATGAGCAGTTCTTC
CASSQIQGGSNEQFF
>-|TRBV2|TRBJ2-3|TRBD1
TGTGCCAGGGGGACAGGGGGCGCAGATACGCAGTATTTT
CARGTGGADTQYF
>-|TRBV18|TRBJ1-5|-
TGTGCCAGCTCACCAGAGTTGAGGGCCGAAGATTATAGCAATCAGCCCCAGCATTTT
CASSPELRAEDYSNQPQHF
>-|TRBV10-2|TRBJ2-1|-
TGCGCCAGCAGTGCTGGGGACTTCCCACCCGCTTGGAATGAGCAGTTCTTC
CASSAGDFPPAWNEQFF
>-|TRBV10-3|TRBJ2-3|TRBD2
TGTGCCATCAGTGGACTAGCGGGGGGAGGTGTCTTGGGCACAGATACGCAGTATTTT
CAISGLAGGGVLGTDTQYF
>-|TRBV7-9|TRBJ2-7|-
TGTGCCAGCAGCTTTAGCCCCGACCGCTCCTACGAGCAGTACTTC
CASSFSPDRSYEQYF
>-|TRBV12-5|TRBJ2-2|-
TGTGCTAGTGGTTTCCTCTTATCGATCGACGGACAGGAGGGGCTCACCGGGGAGCTGTTTTTT
CASGFLLSIDGQEGLTGELFF
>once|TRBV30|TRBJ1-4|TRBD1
TGTGCCTGGGGACAGGGGGCCATTCCTACTGAAAAACTGTTTTTT
CAWGQGAIPTEKLFF
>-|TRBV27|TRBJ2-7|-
TGTGCCAGCAGTACCCGACAGGAGCTACCTAACGAGCAGTACTTC
CASSTRQELPNEQYF
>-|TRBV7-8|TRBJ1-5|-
TGTGCCAGCAGCTTACTGGGGTTTAGCAATCAGCCCCAGCATTTT
CASSLLGFSNQPQHF
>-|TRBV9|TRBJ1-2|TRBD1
TGTGCCAGCAGCGTAGCGACAGGGTTTCACTATGGCTACACCTTC
CASSVATGFHYGYTF
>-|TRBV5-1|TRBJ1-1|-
TGCGCCAGTGGGTACTCGGGAGACACTGAAGCTTTCTTT
CASGYSGDTEAFF
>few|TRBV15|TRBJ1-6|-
TGTGCCACCAGCAGAGGCGATTCACCCCTCCACTTT
CATSRGDSPLHF
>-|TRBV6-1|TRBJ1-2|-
TGTGCCAGCAGTGAAGCTTCCGGGACCCACTATGGCTACACCTTC
CASSEASGTHYGYTF
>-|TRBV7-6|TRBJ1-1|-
TGTGCCAGCAGCTCCCCCGCGGTGACCCCTGAAGCTTTCTTT
CASSSPAVTPEAFF
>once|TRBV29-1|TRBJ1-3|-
TGCAGCGTTGAGGTAGGGCGAGGAAACACCATATATTTT
CSVEVGRGNTIYF
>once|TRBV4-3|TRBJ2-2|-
TGCGCCAGCAGCCAAGTCAGTTACAGAAACACCGGGGAGCTGTTTTTT
CASSQVSYRNTGELFF
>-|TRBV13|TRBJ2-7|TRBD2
TGTGCCAGCAGCGTAGGGACTAGATCGTACTTC
CASSVGTRSYF
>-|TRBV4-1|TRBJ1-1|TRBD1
TGCGCCAGCAGCCCGATACAGGGGGCTGGCACTGAAGCTTTCTTT
CASSPIQGAGTEAFF
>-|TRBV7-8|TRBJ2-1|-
TGTGCCAGCAGCTTAGGTTTCGGCCCCATCTACAATGAGCAGTTCTTC
CASSLGFGPIYNEQFF
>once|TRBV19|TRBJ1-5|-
TGTGCCAGCGGGACTCCTTTTCGAGGGGGTAGCAATCAGCCCCAGCATTTT
CASGTPFRGGSNQPQHF
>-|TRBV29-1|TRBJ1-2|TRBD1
TGCAGCGTTGGCGGGGGGGACAGTCAAGAATATGGCTACACCTTC
CSVGGGDSQEYGYTF
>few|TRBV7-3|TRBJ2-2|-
TGTGCCAGCAGGGGGACAAACACCGGGGAGCTGTTTTTT
CASRGTNTGELFF
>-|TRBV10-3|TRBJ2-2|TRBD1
TGTGCCATCAGGGATGGACAGGGCGCCACCGGGGAGCTGTTTTTT
CAIRDGQGATGELFF
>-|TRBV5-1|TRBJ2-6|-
TGCGCCAGCAGCCCAACTCAGGGGGCCAACGTCCTGACTTTC
CASSPTQGANVLTF
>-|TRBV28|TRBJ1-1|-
TGTGCCAGCAGTGTCTTTTGGTCCGGGGGGCGAACTGAAGCTTTCTTT
CASSVFWSGGRTEAFF
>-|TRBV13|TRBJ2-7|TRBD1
TGTGCCAGCAGCACCCGGGACAGACTTTACGAGCAGTACTTC
CASSTRDRLYEQYF
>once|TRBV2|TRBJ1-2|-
TGTGCCAGCAGTGAGAAGGGGAACTATGGCTACACCTTC
CASSEKGNYGYTF
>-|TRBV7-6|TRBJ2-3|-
TGTGCCAGCAGCAGCATCACAGATACGCAGTATTTT
CASSSITDTQYF
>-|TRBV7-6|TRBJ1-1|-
TGTGCCAGCAGCTTAGGACCAGGGGTGGGCACTGAAGCTTTCTTT
CASSLGPGVGTEAFF
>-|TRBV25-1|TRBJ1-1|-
TGTGCCAGCAGCTACGTTTTTTCGGAAACTGAAGCTTTCTTT
CASSYVFSETEAFF
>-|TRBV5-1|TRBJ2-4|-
TGCGCCAGCAGCTTGGGAGGAAACGAGATAAACATTCAGTACTTC
CASSLGGNEINIQYF
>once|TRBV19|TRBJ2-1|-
TGTGCCAGTAGTAGGACAGCGTCCTACAATGAGCAGTTCTTC
CASSRTASYNEQFF
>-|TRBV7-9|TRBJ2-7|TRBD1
TGTGCCAGCAGAGGCCGGGACAGGGTCTACGAGCAGTACTTC
CASRGRDRVYEQYF
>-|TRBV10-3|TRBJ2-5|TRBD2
TGTGCCATCAGTCAAATATGGGTAGCGGGGGATAGTTCTCCCGAGACCCAGTACTTC
CAISQIWVAGDSSPETQYF
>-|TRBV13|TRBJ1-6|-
TGTGCCAGCAGCCTACGCAGAGGCGGGAATTCACCCCTCCACTTT
CASSLRRGGNSPLHF
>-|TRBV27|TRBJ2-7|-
TGTGCCAGCAGTTGGGGGGTGACAGGGTACGAGCAGTACTTC
CASSWGVTGYEQYF
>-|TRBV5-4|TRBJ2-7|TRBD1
TGTGCCAGCAGCACAAGGACAGGGTCCTACGAGCAGTACTTC
CASSTRTGSYEQYF
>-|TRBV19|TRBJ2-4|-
TGTGCCAGTAGTATTGGGGGCTTCAAAAACATTCAGTACTTC
CASSIGGFKNIQYF
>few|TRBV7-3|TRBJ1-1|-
TGTGCCAGCAGCGTGGGTCCGATGAACACTGAAGCTTTCTTT
CASSVGPMNTEAFF
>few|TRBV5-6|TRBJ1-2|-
TGTGCCAGCAGCTTGGCGCAGGGCCCGGGAGGCTACACCTTC
CASSLAQGPGGYTF
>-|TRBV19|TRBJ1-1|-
TGTGCCAGTAGTATAGGGTGGGGGGGATCCACTGAAGCTTTCTTT
CASSIGWGGSTEAFF
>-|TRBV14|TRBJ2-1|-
TGTGCCAGCAGCCAAGGGATCAGGGGCTATGAGCAGTTCTTC
CASSQGIRGYEQFF
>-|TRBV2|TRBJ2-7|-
TGTGCCACCAAGGGCCCGCTTCGTCCCTACGAGCAGTACTTC
CATKGPLRPYEQYF
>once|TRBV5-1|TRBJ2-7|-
TGCGCCAGCAGCTTGGCGCGGGGCTCCTACGAGCAGTACTTC
CASSLARGSYEQYF
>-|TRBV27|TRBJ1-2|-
TGTGCCAGCAGGACAGGAGGGGGCTATGGCTACACCTTC
CASRTGGGYGYTF
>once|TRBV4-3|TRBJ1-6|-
TGCGCCAGCAGCCAAGTTTACGAGGGGGATAATTCACCCCTCCACTTT
CASSQVYEGDNSPLHF
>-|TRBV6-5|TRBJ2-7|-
TGTGCCAGCAGTTACAGGCAGGGTGGAGAGCAGTACTTC
CASSYRQGGEQYF
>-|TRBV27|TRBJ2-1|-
TGTGCCAGCAGTTTTTCTAGCTTTGTTCCCAATGAGCAGTTCTTC
CASSFSSFVPNEQFF
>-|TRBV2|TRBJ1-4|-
TGTGCCAGCAGTGAAGCCCGGGGCAGGAATGAAAAACTGTTTTTT
CASSEARGRNEKLFF
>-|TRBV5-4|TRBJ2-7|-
TGTGCCAGCAGCTCCAGGGGCCTCTCCTACGAGCAGTACTTC
CASSSRGLSYEQYF